This TCR beta chain was profiled in a study of cytomegalovirus exposure and HLA in healthy donors. Study findings and constraints: The analysis excluded some indistinguishable V segments, including TRBV6-2 and TRBV6-3. As immune exposure information, only CMV serostatus was available. The study designated 164 TCR beta chains cytomegalovirus-associated. Most TCRs appeared rarely, but some public TCRs recurred in many donors.

With respect to this clone: Antigen specificity is unknown.

The length of the CDR3 is 13 residues. Looked up from germline, CDR1 is MNHEY and CDR2 is SMNVEV (reference sequence). Trimming cost V 0 bases and J 11 bases, with 13 bases left between them. Vbeta (60) and Jbeta (13) primers were used in the PCR. Using immunoSEQ multiplex PCR, the repertoire was profiled, and TCRdb retains in-frame clones only, with some absent. This sample has roughly 120,000 clones; 70% to 75% occur once, and the top ten carry less than 4.5%. This TCR was sampled from a woman between 40 and 55 years old in good health and CMV-seronegative. The J gene is TRBJ2-5, the V gene TRBV27, with D maybe TRBD2 (6 bases). Material: PBMCs. The CDR3: CASSLSWGDQQYF. As DNA, the CDR3 is TGTGCCAGCAGTTTATCGTGGGGGGATCAGCAGTACTTC.